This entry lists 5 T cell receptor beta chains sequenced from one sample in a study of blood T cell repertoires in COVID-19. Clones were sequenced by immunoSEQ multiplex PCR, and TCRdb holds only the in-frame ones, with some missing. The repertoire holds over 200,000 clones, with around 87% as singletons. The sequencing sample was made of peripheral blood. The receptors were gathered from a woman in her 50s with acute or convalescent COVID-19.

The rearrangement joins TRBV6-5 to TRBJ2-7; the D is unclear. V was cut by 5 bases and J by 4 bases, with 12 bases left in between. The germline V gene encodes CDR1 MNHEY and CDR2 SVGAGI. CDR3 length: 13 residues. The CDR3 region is CASSLTNVYEQYF. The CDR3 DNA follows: TGTGCCAGCAGTCTGACAAACGTTTACGAGCAGTACTTC.

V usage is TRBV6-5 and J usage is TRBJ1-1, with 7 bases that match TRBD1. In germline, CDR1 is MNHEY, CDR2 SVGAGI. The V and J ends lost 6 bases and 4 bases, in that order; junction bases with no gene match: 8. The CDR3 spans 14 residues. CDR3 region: CASSGQVGVTEAFF. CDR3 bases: TGTGCCAGCAGCGGACAGGTTGGCGTCACTGAAGCTTTCTTT.

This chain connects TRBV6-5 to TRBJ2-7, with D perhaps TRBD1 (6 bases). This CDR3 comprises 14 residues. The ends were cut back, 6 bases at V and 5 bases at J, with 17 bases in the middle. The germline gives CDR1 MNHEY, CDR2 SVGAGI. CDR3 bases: TGTGCCAGCAGCTCCATCAGGGGTCGGGACGAGCAGTACTTC. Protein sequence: CASSSIRGRDEQYF.

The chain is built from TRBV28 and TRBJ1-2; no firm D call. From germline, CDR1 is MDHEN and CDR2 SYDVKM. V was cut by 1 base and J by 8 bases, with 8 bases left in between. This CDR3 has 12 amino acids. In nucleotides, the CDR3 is TGTGCCAGCAGTTTATCCTCCCGGGGCTACACCTTC. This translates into CASSLSSRGYTF.

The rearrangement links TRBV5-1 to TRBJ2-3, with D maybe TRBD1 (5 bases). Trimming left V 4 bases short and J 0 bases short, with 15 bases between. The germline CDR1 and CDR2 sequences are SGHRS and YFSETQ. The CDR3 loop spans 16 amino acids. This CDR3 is CASSPQGASSTDTQYF. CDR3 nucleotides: TGCGCCAGCAGCCCCCAAGGGGCATCTAGCACAGATACGCAGTATTTT.